These T cell receptor beta chains were read from a single sample in a study of cytomegalovirus exposure and HLA in healthy donors. The repertoire was sequenced with immunoSEQ multiplex PCR; TCRdb's copy has only in-frame clones and lacks some. This table has 35,000 to 55,000 clones, roughly 51% appearing once. Sequencing was carried out using PBMCs. The receptors were gathered from a man aged 55 to 70 in good health and CMV-seronegative. CDR3s include the opening cysteine and the closing phenylalanine or tryptophan. A D gene is named only where the DNA matches it firmly.

d_call	j_call	v_call	cdr3_aa
.	TRBJ2-1	TRBV5-4	CASSPRPSYNEQFF
TRBD2	TRBJ2-3	TRBV7-7	CASSLVIAGGISTDTQYF
TRBD1	TRBJ1-5	TRBV6-5	CASSYSTGQGMPQHF
.	TRBJ2-5	TRBV20-1	CSRVAQETQYF
.	TRBJ1-2	TRBV14	CASSQAGVHGYTF
.	TRBJ1-5	TRBV7-6	CASSEQGNQPQHF
.	TRBJ1-4	TRBV7-6	CASSFPGKGEKLFF
TRBD2	TRBJ2-3	TRBV5-1	CASSSGLAGGSTDTQYF
.	TRBJ2-3	TRBV25-1	CASSPGVGTDTQYF
.	TRBJ2-6	TRBV7-2	CASTPGRGRSGANVLTF
.	TRBJ2-5	TRBV7-2	CASSLRLAQETQYF
.	TRBJ1-5	TRBV30	CAWSAGGNQPQHF
TRBD1	TRBJ2-2	TRBV30	CALQGLGGELFF
.	TRBJ2-2	TRBV6-5	CAGGATRQGELFF
.	TRBJ1-1	TRBV11-2	CASSAGGDTEAFF
TRBD1	TRBJ1-2	TRBV4-2	CASRNPGGLRANYGYTF
.	TRBJ1-1	TRBV7-2	CASSLDARGMNTEAFF
.	TRBJ1-2	TRBV4-1	CASSQVGNRNYGYTF
TRBD2	TRBJ2-2	TRBV9	CASSVRTSGTGELFF
.	TRBJ1-1	TRBV6-5	CASSYRRSTEAFF
.	TRBJ1-2	TRBV5-4	CASRPRQESNYGYTF
.	TRBJ2-7	TRBV5-1	CASSYDGVYEQYF
.	TRBJ2-1	TRBV30	CAWSVQGSGNEQFF
.	TRBJ2-4	TRBV2	CASSVDLNIQYF
TRBD1	TRBJ1-1	TRBV19	CASSATGGFTEAFF
TRBD2	TRBJ2-5	TRBV7-6	CASSNGLAGGPGETQYF
TRBD1	TRBJ2-7	TRBV2	CASNRQGPSYEQYF
TRBD1	TRBJ2-4	TRBV30	CAWSVSLGTGGGLAKNIQYF